This TCR beta chain was identified during a study of T cell responses to AZD1222 COVID-19 vaccine. Looking at the study overall: Both about-4-week and about-12-week second-dose recipients were combined.

This CDR3 comprises 13 residues. V was pared by 6 bases and J by 7 bases, with 13 bases between. Germline V gives CDR1 WNHNN, CDR2 SYGVQD (reference sequence). This clone showed up just once. Its antigen is unidentified. Here immunoSEQ multiplex PCR was the method, and the copy in TCRdb shows in-frame clones only, minus some. Here the sample spans 100,000 to 150,000 clones, roughly 87% being singletons. Study results and limitations: Nearly half of the spike-specific TCRs reportedly recognize variant regions that carry no mutations. Two AZD1222 doses significantly raised spike-specific TCR breadth and depth over controls. Sampling that yielded the repertoires occurred only after the peak T cell response.

Material: peripheral blood, obtained on day 0 of AZD1222 vaccination. The sequence derives from an adult in good health. The chain is built from TRBV10-1 and TRBJ2-1; D is unresolved. The CDR3 bases are TGCGCCAGCAGCCTGATTAGTGGGAATGAGCAGTTCTTC. It yields the protein CASSLISGNEQFF.